These 28 T cell receptor beta chains came from one sample sequenced in a study of glioma-infiltrating T cells after dendritic cell vaccination. TCRdb keeps only in-frame clones here, not all; method: immunoSEQ multiplex PCR. This table holds fewer than 70,000 clones, under 90% found once. Time point defined: after dendritic cell vaccination, including at tumor progression/relapse. The sample in question was blood, obtained after dendritic cell vaccination. The source is a human donor with glioblastoma.

The chain recombines TRBV7-9 with TRBJ1-2; tentatively, D is TRBD1 (5 bases). With 1 base removed from V and 8 bases from J, the gap between germline ends came to 11 bases. Germline V gene lookup returns CDR1 SEHNR and CDR2 FQNEAQ (reference sequence). CDR3 length equals 13 residues. DNA for the CDR3: TGTGCCAGCAGCTTAGAAGGGGCTATGGGCTACACCTTC. It codes for CASSLEGAMGYTF.

The chain is built from TRBV11-2 and TRBJ1-4, with TRBD1 as a possible D gene (5 bases). With 5 bases removed from V and 0 bases from J, the gap between germline ends came to 10 bases. CDR1 is SGHAT, CDR2 FQNNGV, per germline. The CDR3 totals 15 residues. CDR3 protein: CASSKRGSTNEKLFF. DNA of the CDR3: TGTGCCAGCAGCAAAAGGGGATCAACTAATGAAAAACTGTTTTTT.

The chain is built from TRBV7-3 and TRBJ1-1; TRBD1 might be the D (6 bases). Germline V gives CDR1 SGHTA, CDR2 FQGTGA. The CDR3 is 14 residues long. V lost 0 bases to trimming and J lost 1 base, with 6 bases between them. CDR3 in DNA: TGTGCCAGCAGCTTAACAGGGGGGAACACTGAAGCTTTCTTT. This translates into CASSLTGGNTEAFF. Full variable domain (rest looked up from reference TRBV7-3 and TRBJ1-1): GAGVSQTPSNKVTEKGKYVELRCDPISGHTALYWYRQSLGQGPEFLIYFQGTGAADDSGLPNDRFFAVRPEGSVSTLKIQRTERGDSAVYLCASSLTGGNTEAFFGQGTRLTVV.

The chain carries TRBV7-3 and TRBJ2-2; 8 nucleotides agree with TRBD1. Per germline, CDR1 SGHTA and CDR2 FQGTGA. This CDR3 region has 12 residues. V shed 8 bases, J shed 5 bases, and the junction held 1 base outside the gene matches. In nucleotides, the CDR3 is TGTGCCAGCCAGGGGGCTACCGGGGAGCTGTTTTTT. Its protein product is CASQGATGELFF. The variable domain in full, completed from reference TRBV7-3 and TRBJ2-2, reads GAGVSQTPSNKVTEKGKYVELRCDPISGHTALYWYRQSLGQGPEFLIYFQGTGAADDSGLPNDRFFAVRPEGSVSTLKIQRTERGDSAVYLCASQGATGELFFGEGSRLTVL.

This chain joins TRBV15 and TRBJ2-5; TRBD2 aligns across 9 bases. CDR3 size: 17 residues. V lost 0 bases and J lost 4; bases outside the gene matches: 9. Germline V gene lookup returns CDR1 LNHNV and CDR2 YYDKDF (reference sequence). The CDR3 loop is CATSRDRLAGYPETQYF. Written as DNA, the CDR3 is TGTGCCACCAGCAGAGATCGGCTAGCGGGGTATCCAGAGACCCAGTACTTC.

The chain combines TRBV7-3 with TRBJ1-1, with a tentative D call TRBD1 (5 bases). CDR1 SGHTA and CDR2 FQGTGA come from the germline V gene. The CDR3 totals 15 residues. With 2 bases removed from V and 1 base from J, the gap between germline ends came to 11 bases. CDR3 nucleotide sequence: TGTGCCAGCAGCTTATTTGGGGGGTGGAACACTGAAGCTTTCTTT. Its protein is CASSLFGGWNTEAFF.

The chain employs TRBV27 and TRBJ1-1, with D maybe TRBD1 (6 bases). Trimming cost V 2 bases and J 8 bases, with 9 bases left between them. Germline V lookup: CDR1 MNHEY, CDR2 SMNVEV (reference sequence). The CDR3 loop spans 12 amino acids. The CDR3 region is CASSLGDREAFF. In DNA form, the CDR3 reads TGTGCCAGCAGTTTAGGAGACAGGGAAGCTTTCTTT.

The chain recombines TRBV18 with TRBJ1-5, with 7 bases that match TRBD1. V lost 6 bases, J lost 1 base, and 6 bases stayed unmatched. Germline CDR1 reads KGHSH; CDR2 reads LQKENI. The CDR3 is 15 residues long. The CDR3 here is CASSGNRGSNQPQHF. CDR3 bases: TGTGCCAGCTCCGGAAACAGGGGAAGCAATCAGCCCCAGCATTTT.

The chain joins TRBV4-2 to TRBJ2-3; 8 bases line up with TRBD2. Germline CDR1 and CDR2: LGHNA and YNFKEQ. After removal of 5 bases from V and 0 bases from J, the junction contained 4 bases not matched to a gene. The CDR3 sequence is 15 residues long. In nucleotides, the CDR3 is TGTGCCAGCAGCGTTACTAGCGGAAGCACAGATACGCAGTATTTT. Translation: CASSVTSGSTDTQYF.

This sequence joins TRBV19 and TRBJ2-4; D remains unclear. Between the trimmed V and J ends, which lost 9 bases and 0 bases, there was a span of 6 bases. The CDR3 is 12 residues long. Germline loops: CDR1 LNHDA, CDR2 SQIVND (reference sequence). CDR3 in amino acids: CASGGAKNIQYF. The CDR3 DNA reads as TGTGCCAGCGGCGGAGCCAAAAACATTCAGTACTTC.

This rearrangement joins TRBV27 to TRBJ2-5, with D tentatively TRBD1 (5 bases). The J call may be faulty, since TRBJ2-7 better matches the DNA end. Germline lookup yields CDR1 MNHEY and CDR2 SMNVEV (reference sequence). The CDR3 covers 11 residues. CDR3 nucleotide sequence: TGTGCCAGCAGAACAGGCTACGAGCAGTACTTC. Amino acid sequence: CASRTGYEQYF.

The table lists this clone with a count of one. V usage is TRBV2 and J usage is TRBJ1-1; D uncertain. Germline lookup yields CDR1 SNHLY and CDR2 FYNNEI. The CDR3 totals 13 residues. V lost 3 bases and J lost 1, with 6 bases in between. Here the CDR3 DNA reads TGTGCCAGCAGTGATAATCGGAACACTGAAGCTTTCTTT. This sequence encodes CASSDNRNTEAFF.

In its sample, this clone was seen a few times. The chain's CDR3 is CASSLRARSYEQYF. The CDR3 DNA reads as TGTGCCAGCAGCCTGAGGGCCCGTTCCTACGAGCAGTACTTC. The chain couples TRBV11-1 to TRBJ2-7; the D gene is possibly TRBD2 (5 bases). The CDR3 has 14 residues. Germline CDR1 reads SGHAT; CDR2 reads FQDESV (reference sequence). With 5 bases removed from V and 1 base from J, the gap between germline ends came to 12 bases. The full variable domain, rest sourced from reference TRBV11-1 and TRBJ2-7, is EAEVAQSPRYKITEKSQAVAFWCDPISGHATLYWYRQILGQGPELLVQFQDESVVDDSQLPKDRFSAERLKGVDSTLKIQPAELGDSAMYLCASSLRARSYEQYFGPGTRLTVT.

The chain recombines TRBV6-4 with TRBJ2-3; 7 bases agree with TRBD2. In germline, CDR1 is MRHNA, CDR2 SNTAGT. The CDR3 runs 16 residues. V lost 2 bases to trimming and J lost 1 base; unmatched junction nucleotides: 6. The CDR3 region is CASSDDVSGGTDTQYF. CDR3 in DNA: TGTGCCAGCAGTGACGATGTAAGCGGGGGCACAGATACGCAGTATTTT.

This chain links TRBV5-1 with TRBJ2-2, with a weak D call TRBD1 (7 bases). The CDR3 totals 15 residues. The V end was cut by 7 bases, the J end by 5 bases, with 18 bases between. The germline V gene encodes CDR1 SGHRS and CDR2 YFSETQ. The CDR3 sequence: CASGEEGAMTGELFF. The CDR3 DNA sequence: TGCGCCAGCGGCGAGGAGGGGGCGATGACCGGGGAGCTGTTTTTT.

V and J are TRBV5-4 and TRBJ1-2, with D maybe TRBD1 (6 bases). The length of the CDR3 is 12 residues. V gave up 4 bases and J gave up 8 bases, with 12 bases separating them. Germline V CDR1 and CDR2: SGHNT, YYREEE (reference sequence). CDR3 in DNA: TGTGCCAGCAGCCGGACAGCCGTAGGCTACACCTTC. It codes for CASSRTAVGYTF.

V and J are TRBV4-1 and TRBJ2-5; a weak D match, TRBD1 (5 bases). The end of the DNA fits TRBJ2-7 better, so the J call may be wrong. Germline CDR1 MGHRA, CDR2 YSYEKL. There are 15 residues in the CDR3. The CDR3 protein is CASSQVITGVYEQYF. DNA of the CDR3: TGCGCCAGCAGCCAAGTTATCACAGGCGTATACGAGCAGTACTTC.

The chain links TRBV6-5 to TRBJ1-1; possible D gene TRBD1, 6 bases. CDR3 size: 12 residues. Trimming removed 6 bases at V and 4 bases at J, with 9 bases between. Germline V lookup: CDR1 MNHEY, CDR2 SVGAGI. CDR3 coding DNA: TGTGCCAGCAGACAGGGTATCACTGAAGCTTTCTTT. Residues: CASRQGITEAFF.

The chain combines TRBV10-1 with TRBJ2-3; TRBD2 is a possible D gene (7 bases). Trimming left V 8 bases short and J 0 bases short, with 15 bases between. Germline CDR1 and CDR2: WNHNN and SYGVQD (reference sequence). This CDR3 is built from 15 residues. The CDR3: CASGDRGASTDTQYF. The CDR3 DNA reads as TGCGCCAGCGGGGACCGGGGGGCTAGCACAGATACGCAGTATTTT.

This chain's CDR3 is CASSDRVLEQYF. CDR3 DNA sequence: TGTGCCAGCAGTGACAGGGTTTTGGAGCAGTACTTC. The chain couples TRBV2 to TRBJ2-7; perhaps TRBD1 as D (5 bases). There are 12 residues in the CDR3. From germline, CDR1 is SNHLY and CDR2 FYNNEI. Trimming removed 3 bases from V and 7 bases from J, with 10 bases in between.

This chain links TRBV6-4 with TRBJ1-1, with 10 bases that match TRBD1. CDR3 length: 14 amino acids. Trimming at V came to 6 bases and at J to 5 bases, leaving 6 bases not matched to a gene. Germline assignment: CDR1 MRHNA and CDR2 SNTAGT. For the CDR3, the DNA is TGTGCCAGCAGAGAGGACAGGGGGGGGACTGAAGCTTTCTTT. It translates to CASREDRGGTEAFF.

The genes are TRBV9 and TRBJ2-2; 7 bases align to TRBD1. The CDR3 covers 15 residues. CDR1 is SGDLS and CDR2 is YYNGEE in the germline V gene. J gave up 1 base and V 4 bases, and 4 bases lay outside the gene matches. The CDR3 sequence: CASSPRTGNTGELFF. The CDR3, as DNA: TGTGCCAGCAGCCCCCGGACAGGGAACACCGGGGAGCTGTTTTTT.

V and J are TRBV7-2 and TRBJ1-2; maybe TRBD1 (5 bases). The germline gives CDR1 SGHTA, CDR2 FQGNSA. The ends were cut back, 5 bases at V and 6 bases at J, with 19 bases in the middle. This CDR3 is 15 amino acids long. Here the CDR3 reads CASSADSPGFHGYTF. CDR3 DNA sequence: TGTGCCAGCAGCGCCGACAGTCCGGGTTTTCATGGCTACACCTTC.

The CDR3 region is CASSYSSDNNEQYF. CDR3 nucleotide sequence: TGTGCCAGCAGCTACAGCTCCGACAACAACGAGCAGTACTTC. The V call is TRBV13, the J call TRBJ2-7; no clear D gene. Germline V gives CDR1 PRHDT, CDR2 FYEKMQ (reference sequence). The CDR3 has 14 amino acids. V was shortened by 4 bases and J by 5 bases, with 15 bases between the two germline ends.

The V call is TRBV9, the J call TRBJ2-5; D is unclear. V was pared by 0 bases and J by 5 bases, with 8 bases between. This CDR3 is 13 amino acids long. CDR1 and CDR2 (germline): SGDLS, YYNGEE. The CDR3 reads CASSVESGETQYF. The CDR3 coding sequence is TGTGCCAGCAGCGTAGAGTCGGGTGAGACCCAGTACTTC.

This clone occurred a few times. The V and J genes are TRBV27 and TRBJ2-6, with 8 bases identical to TRBD2. Germline values: CDR1 MNHEY, CDR2 SMNVEV (reference sequence). This CDR3 is built from 15 residues. Losses at the gene ends were 6 bases for V and 4 bases for J; bases not matched to a gene: 5. The CDR3 is CASSPWTSGANVLTF. The CDR3 nucleotides are TGTGCCAGCAGCCCGTGGACTAGCGGGGCCAACGTCCTGACTTTC.

The chain uses TRBV15 and TRBJ1-5; the D is unclear. The length of the CDR3 is 14 residues. The V gene's germline CDR1 is LNHNV and CDR2 YYDKDF (reference sequence). V lost 0 bases and J lost 9, with 12 bases in between. In DNA form, the CDR3 reads TGTGCCACCAGCAGAGATGGGCTGGTTGGGCCCCAGCATTTT. This sequence encodes CATSRDGLVGPQHF.

V is TRBV5-6 and J is TRBJ2-6; D is possibly TRBD1 (5 bases). Germline CDR1 SGHDT, CDR2 YYEEEE. CDR3 length: 18 amino acids. V shed 4 bases and J shed 1 base, with 18 bases lying between them. CDR3 DNA sequence: TGTGCCAGCAGCCCAGGGTTACTTAGTGCGTCTGGGGCCAACGTCCTGACTTTC. This gives the protein CASSPGLLSASGANVLTF.